This passage covers 3 T cell receptor beta chains from one sample sequenced in a study of T cell responses to AZD1222 COVID-19 vaccine. Repertoires were generated with immunoSEQ multiplex PCR, while TCRdb's copy carries only in-frame clones and drops some. Of more than 75,000 clones detected, about four fifths appear once; the ten largest clones hold approximately 1.2%. The specimen was peripheral blood, collected 28 days after the second AZD1222 dose. Receptors were obtained from an adult who received the AZD1222 COVID-19 vaccine.

The genes are TRBV28 and TRBJ2-7, with 8 bases fitting TRBD2. Germline V gene sequence: CDR1 MDHEN, CDR2 SYDVKM. This CDR3 is 14 amino acids long. V shed 6 bases and J 6 bases; nucleotides not matched to a gene: 10. CDR3 sequence (DNA): TGTGCCAGCAGCCCGGGGGGACTAGGCGGCGAGCAGTACTTC. Translated, it gives CASSPGGLGGEQYF.

The chain recombines TRBV18 with TRBJ1-5; TRBD1 might be the D (5 bases). Trimming removed 2 bases at V and 1 base at J, with 6 bases between. The CDR3 is made up of 14 amino acids. CDR1 and CDR2 (germline): KGHSH, LQKENI. The CDR3 bases are TGTGCCAGCTCACCAGGGGGGAGCAATCAGCCCCAGCATTTT. Encoded protein: CASSPGGSNQPQHF.

V gene TRBV7-6 combines with J gene TRBJ2-1; 8 bases match TRBD2. Trimming at V came to 2 bases and at J to 4 bases, leaving 16 bases not matched to a gene. Germline CDR1 and CDR2: SGHVS and FNYEAQ. This CDR3 contains 19 residues. This CDR3 reads CASSLRTDLGLAGYNEQFF. Written as DNA, the CDR3 is TGTGCCAGCAGCTTACGGACAGATCTCGGCTTAGCGGGATACAATGAGCAGTTCTTC.